This T cell receptor beta chain appears in the sequencing data of a study of neoadjuvant anti-PD-1 for oral cavity cancer. In the study overall: Patients without progression received a fourth nivolumab dose around day 43, then surgical resection on days 50-56.

CDR1 and CDR2 from the germline V gene are SGHRS and YFSETQ. The ends were cut back, 7 bases at V and 4 bases at J, with 19 bases in the middle. This CDR3 contains 15 residues. This table comes from immunoSEQ multiplex PCR, and its TCRdb copy is limited to in-frame clones, with some not included. The data contain 15,000 to 20,000 clones, about two thirds of them singletons. The count of this clone is one. Its antigen is as yet unknown. Points from the study as a whole: Higher pretreatment Treg/Th17 ratios tracked higher pretreatment blood clonality. With a few patients per group, TCR findings need larger cohorts.

The sample consisted of PBMCs, taken before nivolumab (anti-PD-1) treatment. The chain uses TRBV5-1 and TRBJ2-3, with D perhaps TRBD2 (6 bases). This receptor was obtained from a person aged 35-79 years with oral cavity squamous cell carcinoma. The CDR3 region is CASRPGALNADTQYF. In DNA, the CDR3 is TGCGCCAGCCGACCGGGAGCCCTAAACGCAGATACGCAGTATTTT.